Included here is one T cell receptor beta chain sequence, with context. This entry belongs to a study of blood T cell repertoires in COVID-19. Across the study: The United States, Italy and Spain were the sources of the acute and convalescent COVID-19 samples.

This table comes from immunoSEQ multiplex PCR, and its TCRdb copy is limited to in-frame clones, with some not included. In the table there are 310,000 or so clones, approximately 88% of which are singletons. Source material: peripheral blood. This TCR derives from a woman aged 45-65 years with active or convalescent COVID-19.

As DNA, the CDR3 is TGTGCCAGCAGCTTATCTATTACGGGCACCGGGGAGCTGTTTTTT. Encoded protein: CASSLSITGTGELFF. V is TRBV7-9 and J is TRBJ2-2, with unresolved D. This CDR3 spans 15 amino acids. Between the trimmed V and J ends, which lost 2 bases and 4 bases, there was a span of 11 bases. The V gene's germline CDR1 is SEHNR and CDR2 FQNEAQ (reference sequence). Together with reference TRBV7-9 and TRBJ2-2, the CDR3 gives the full variable domain: DTGVSQNPRHKITKRGQNVTFRCDPISEHNRLYWYRQTLGQGPEFLTYFQNEAQLEKSRLLSDRFSAERPKGSFSTLEIQRTEQGDSAMYLCASSLSITGTGELFFGEGSRLTVL.